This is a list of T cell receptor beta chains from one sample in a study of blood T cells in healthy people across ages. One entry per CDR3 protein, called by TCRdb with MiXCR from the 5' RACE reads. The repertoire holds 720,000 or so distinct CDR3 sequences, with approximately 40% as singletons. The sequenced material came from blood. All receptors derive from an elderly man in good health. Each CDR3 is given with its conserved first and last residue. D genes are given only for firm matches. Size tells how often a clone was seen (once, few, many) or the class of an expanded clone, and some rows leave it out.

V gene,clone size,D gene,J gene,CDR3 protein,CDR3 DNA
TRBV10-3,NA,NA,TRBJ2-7,CAISEGGTYEQYF,TGTGCCATCAGTGAGGGCGGGACCTACGAGCAGTACTTC
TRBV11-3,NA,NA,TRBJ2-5,CASSLVASNEQYF,TGTGCCAGCAGCTTAGTAGCGAGCAATGAGCAGTACTTC
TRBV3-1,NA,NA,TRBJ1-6,CASSQGVSNSPLHF,TGTGCCAGCAGCCAAGGGGTGTCCAATTCACCCCTCCACTTT
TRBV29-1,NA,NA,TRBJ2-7,CSVRGYEQYF,TGCAGCGTTAGGGGCTACGAGCAGTACTTC
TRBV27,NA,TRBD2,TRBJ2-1,CASSLETSGHLQEQFF,TGTGCCAGCAGTTTGGAGACTAGCGGCCACCTACAAGAGCAGTTCTTC
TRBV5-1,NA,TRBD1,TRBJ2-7,CASSLAVGTGFYEQYF,TGCGCCAGCAGCTTGGCAGTAGGGACAGGGTTCTACGAGCAGTACTTC
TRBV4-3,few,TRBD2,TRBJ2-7,CASSQDGLVVYF,TGCGCCAGCAGCCAAGACGGACTAGTGGTGTACTTC
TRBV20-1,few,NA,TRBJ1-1,CSAQADHSLEAFF,TGCAGTGCACAGGCCGACCACAGCCTTGAAGCTTTCTTT
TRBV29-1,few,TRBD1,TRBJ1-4,CSVGGTGSTNEKLFF,TGCAGCGTGGGGGGGACAGGCTCAACTAATGAAAAACTGTTTTTT
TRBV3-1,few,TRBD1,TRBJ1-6,CASSQPTGGRSPLHF,TGTGCCAGCAGCCAACCTACAGGGGGCCGTTCACCCCTCCACTTT
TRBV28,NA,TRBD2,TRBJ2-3,CASSIIAGVWTDTQYF,TGTGCCAGCAGCATAATAGCGGGAGTGTGGACAGATACGCAGTATTTT
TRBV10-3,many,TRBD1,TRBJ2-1,CASGGQGYNEQFF,TGTGCCTCAGGGGGACAGGGCTACAATGAGCAGTTCTTC
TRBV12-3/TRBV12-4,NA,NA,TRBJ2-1,CASTSTVTYNEQFF,TGTGCCAGCACCTCGACTGTAACCTACAATGAGCAGTTCTTC
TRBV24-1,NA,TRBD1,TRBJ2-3,CATSDPRTGLTDTQYF,TGTGCCACCAGTGATCCACGGACAGGGTTGACAGATACGCAGTATTTT
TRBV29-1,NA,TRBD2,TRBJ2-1,CSVGEGPVSHDTQFF,TGCAGCGTTGGGGAGGGGCCGGTGTCTCATGATACCCAGTTCTTC
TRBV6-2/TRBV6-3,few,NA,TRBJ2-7,CASSYHHGGNEQYF,TGTGCCAGCAGTTATCACCACGGGGGAAACGAGCAGTACTTC
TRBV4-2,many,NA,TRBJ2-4,CASSRLGKNIQYF,TGTGCCAGCAGCCGGTTGGGCAAAAACATTCAGTACTTC
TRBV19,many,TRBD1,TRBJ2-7,CASSPRDSSYEQYF,TGTGCCAGTAGTCCCCGGGACAGCTCCTACGAGCAGTACTTC
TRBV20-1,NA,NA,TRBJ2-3,CSARWTRTDTQYF,TGCAGTGCTAGGTGGACGCGCACAGATACGCAGTATTTT
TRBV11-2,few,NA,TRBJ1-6,CASSIRSRGGRLSSYNSPLHF,TGTGCCAGCAGCATAAGGTCCCGCGGGGGCCGCCTGAGCTCCTATAATTCACCCCTCCACTTT
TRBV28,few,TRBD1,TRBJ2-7,CASNTGGSSYEQYF,TGTGCCAGCAACACAGGGGGGAGCTCCTACGAGCAGTACTTC
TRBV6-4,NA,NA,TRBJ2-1,CASSGGEGPYNEQFF,TGTGCCAGCAGTGGAGGAGAGGGGCCCTACAATGAGCAGTTCTTC
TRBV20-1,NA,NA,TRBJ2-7,CSARSLGVQSYEQYF,TGCAGTGCTAGATCACTAGGGGTTCAGTCCTACGAGCAGTACTTC
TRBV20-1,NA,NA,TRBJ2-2,CSARRQMNTGELFF,TGCAGTGCTCGGCGACAGATGAACACCGGGGAGCTGTTTTTT
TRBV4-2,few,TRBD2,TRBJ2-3,CASSLRGAGEGDTQYF,TGTGCCAGCAGCCTCCGGGGAGCGGGGGAGGGGGATACGCAGTATTTT
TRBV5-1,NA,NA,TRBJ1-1,CASSADRPPMNTEAFF,TGCGCCAGCAGCGCAGACAGGCCACCTATGAACACTGAAGCTTTCTTT
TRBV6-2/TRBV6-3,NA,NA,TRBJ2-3,CASTLPWTSTDTQYF,TGTGCCAGCACCCTCCCTTGGACATCAACAGATACGCAGTATTTT
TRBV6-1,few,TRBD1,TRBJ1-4,CASANPGDSGREKLFF,TGTGCCAGCGCTAACCCTGGGGACAGTGGAAGGGAAAAACTGTTTTTT
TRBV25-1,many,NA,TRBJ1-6,CASSESGAGYNSPLHF,TGTGCCAGCAGTGAATCCGGGGCCGGCTATAATTCACCCCTCCACTTT
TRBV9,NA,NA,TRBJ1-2,CASSDPLGATGGYTF,TGTGCCAGCAGCGACCCGTTGGGGGCAACGGGGGGCTACACCTTC
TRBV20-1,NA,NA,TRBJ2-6,CSSKQGPSGANVLTF,TGCAGTTCGAAACAGGGACCCTCTGGGGCCAACGTCCTGACTTTC
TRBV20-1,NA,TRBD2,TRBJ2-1,CSARGGGSYNEQFF,TGCAGTGCCCGCGGTGGCGGGAGTTACAATGAGCAGTTCTTC
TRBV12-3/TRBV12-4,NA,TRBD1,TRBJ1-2,CASSFSRTGPNYGYTF,TGTGCCAGCAGTTTTTCCCGGACAGGTCCTAACTATGGCTACACCTTC
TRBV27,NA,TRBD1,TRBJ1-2,CASSFYGQGSFNYGYTF,TGTGCCAGCAGTTTTTACGGACAGGGGAGCTTTAACTATGGCTACACCTTC
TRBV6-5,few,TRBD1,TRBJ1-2,CASRLDRGRGYTF,TGTGCCAGCAGACTAGACAGGGGGCGCGGCTACACCTTC
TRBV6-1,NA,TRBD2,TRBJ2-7,CASKTSGRIDEQYF,TGTGCCAGCAAGACTAGCGGGAGAATAGATGAGCAGTACTTC
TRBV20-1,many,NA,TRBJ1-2,CSVPEMLDYGYTF,TGCAGTGTCCCAGAAATGCTAGACTATGGCTACACCTTC
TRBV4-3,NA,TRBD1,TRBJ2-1,CASSQGGTGAYNEQFF,TGCGCCAGCAGCCAAGGCGGGACAGGCGCCTACAATGAGCAGTTCTTC
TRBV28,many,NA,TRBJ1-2,CASETGSYGYTF,TGTGCCAGCGAGACAGGAAGCTATGGCTACACCTTC
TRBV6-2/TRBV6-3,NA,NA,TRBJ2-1,CASKGGQRVPQDTQFF,TGTGCCAGCAAGGGGGGACAGCGAGTTCCCCAAGATACCCAGTTCTTC
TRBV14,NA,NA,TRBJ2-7,CASSRGTWGLSSYEQYF,TGTGCCAGCAGCCGTGGGACGTGGGGGCTAAGCTCCTACGAGCAGTACTTC
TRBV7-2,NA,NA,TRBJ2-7,CASSSQSLPGHRYEQYF,TGTGCCAGCAGCTCTCAATCCCTCCCTGGACACAGATACGAGCAGTACTTC
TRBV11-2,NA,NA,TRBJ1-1,CASSLIGIRNTEAFF,TGTGCCAGCAGCTTAATAGGGATAAGGAACACTGAAGCTTTCTTT